These T cell receptor beta chains were read from a single sample in a study of blood T cell repertoires in COVID-19. Sequencing used immunoSEQ multiplex PCR; TCRdb keeps in-frame clones, though not all of them. Of roughly 300,000 clones in the sample, around 84% were seen once. Sequenced sample: PBMCs or T cells enriched from blood (not recorded which). Receptors originate from a woman in her fifties or sixties who had recovered from COVID-19. Each CDR3 is given with its conserved first and last residue. The order of the fields is D gene, V gene, clone size, J gene, CDR3 DNA, CDR3 protein. The D gene is left open where the match is weak. Size tells how often a clone was seen (once, few, many) or the class of an expanded clone, and some rows leave it out.

>TRBD1|TRBV7-2|.|TRBJ1-6
TGTGCCAGCAGCTTAGTACAGGGGAGCTCACCCCTCCACTTT
CASSLVQGSSPLHF
>TRBD1|TRBV5-1|.|TRBJ1-1
TGCGCCAGCAGCTTGGTGGGACAGGGGAACACTGAAGCTTTCTTT
CASSLVGQGNTEAFF
>TRBD2|TRBV24-1|.|TRBJ2-1
TGTGCCACCTCTAGCGGGAACTACAATGAGCAGTTCTTC
CATSSGNYNEQFF
>TRBD2|TRBV5-6|once|TRBJ2-3
TGTGCCAGCAGCTTGGGGCTAGCGGGGCCATACACAGATACGCAGTATTTT
CASSLGLAGPYTDTQYF
>.|TRBV28|.|TRBJ2-3
TGTGCCAGCAACCCCACGGGTTCTAGCACAGATACGCAGTATTTT
CASNPTGSSTDTQYF
>.|TRBV6-5|.|TRBJ1-1
TGTGCCAGCACTCCGGGTCTTGTGAACACTGAAGCTTTCTTT
CASTPGLVNTEAFF
>.|TRBV21-1|.|TRBJ2-3
TGTGCCAGCAGCACCAACGACAGGGCCACAGATACGCAGTATTTT
CASSTNDRATDTQYF
>TRBD2|TRBV2|.|TRBJ2-5
TGTGCCAGCAGGCGGGAGACGAGTAACTTC
CASRRETSNF
>TRBD2|TRBV5-1|.|TRBJ2-5
TGCGCCAGCAGCGGACTAGCGGGGTTTATAGAGACCCAGTACTTC
CASSGLAGFIETQYF
>TRBD1|TRBV10-3|.|TRBJ2-7
TGTGCCATCAGTCCGAGTGTAGGGACAGGGATATACGAGCAGTACTTC
CAISPSVGTGIYEQYF
>TRBD1|TRBV7-6|.|TRBJ1-6
TGTGCCAGCAGCTTAGGACAGGGGGCTAATTCACCCCTCCACTTT
CASSLGQGANSPLHF
>.|TRBV9|.|TRBJ2-2
TGTGCCAGCAGCCAGGTGGGGAGTGTCACCGGGGAGCTGTTTTTT
CASSQVGSVTGELFF
>.|TRBV12-3/TRBV12-4|.|TRBJ1-4
TGTGCCAGCACCGGGGGGCGGGAAAAACTGTTTTTT
CASTGGREKLFF
>.|TRBV10-1|.|TRBJ2-7
TGCGCCAGCAGTGAGTCGTCCGGGGTCGAGCAGTACTTC
CASSESSGVEQYF
>TRBD1|TRBV28|.|TRBJ1-5
TGTGCCACCACCCCGTGGGGACAGGGGGTTCAGCCCCAGCATTTT
CATTPWGQGVQPQHF
>TRBD1|TRBV5-6|.|TRBJ1-2
TGTGCCAGCAGCTTGGGACAGGGCTCGGCAGCTATTGGCTACACCTTC
CASSLGQGSAAIGYTF
>.|TRBV4-1|.|TRBJ2-5
TGCGCCAGCAGCCAAGATTGGGCAGATGGGGAGACCCAGTACTTC
CASSQDWADGETQYF
>.|TRBV10-1|.|TRBJ2-1
TGCGCCAGCAGTGTGAGCGGCTTTTACAATGAGCAGTTCTTC
CASSVSGFYNEQFF
>.|TRBV19|.|TRBJ1-1
TGTGCCAGTAGTCTCCTTTCGGGGGTTGGCACTGAAGCTTTCTTT
CASSLLSGVGTEAFF
>TRBD2|TRBV18|.|TRBJ2-1
TGTGCCAGCTCACCACCAACAAGCGGGGGGTCCTACAATGAGCAGTTCTTC
CASSPPTSGGSYNEQFF
>.|TRBV2|.|TRBJ1-5
TGTGCCAGCAGTGAATCGGGTTGGCAGCCCCAGCATTTT
CASSESGWQPQHF
>.|TRBV28|.|TRBJ1-1
TGTGCCAGCAGTATTGACCCCCGGGTTCACACTGAAGCTTTCTTT
CASSIDPRVHTEAFF
>.|TRBV27|.|TRBJ2-7
TGTGCCAGCAGTGGGCCCACAGGGAAAACCTACGAGCAGTACTTC
CASSGPTGKTYEQYF
>.|TRBV19|.|TRBJ2-4
TGTGCCAGTAGTAGGGACCCACCTAGGGAGGTCAAAAACATTCAGTACTTC
CASSRDPPREVKNIQYF
>.|TRBV4-2|few|TRBJ2-7
TGTGCCAGCAGCCAAGACAGGTTTGAATACGAGCAGTACTTC
CASSQDRFEYEQYF
>.|TRBV5-8|.|TRBJ1-2
TGTGCCAGCAGCACCCGAGGGGGTTCTAACTATGGCTACACCTTC
CASSTRGGSNYGYTF
>TRBD2|TRBV29-1|.|TRBJ2-1
TGCAGCGTTGTAGCGGGACCCTACAATGAGCAGTTCTTC
CSVVAGPYNEQFF
>TRBD1|TRBV3-1/TRBV3-2|.|TRBJ1-4
TGTGCCAGCAGACCGACGACAGGGGTTCGAGAAAAACTGTTTTTT
CASRPTTGVREKLFF
>.|TRBV6-1|.|TRBJ1-1
TGTGCCAGCAGTGAAGTGGTCAGGGCCACTGAAGCTTTCTTT
CASSEVVRATEAFF
>TRBD1|TRBV7-9|.|TRBJ2-7
TGTGCCAGCAGTTCACAGGGGTACGAGCAGTACTTC
CASSSQGYEQYF
>.|TRBV15|.|TRBJ2-7
TGTGCCACCAGTACCGGGAACTCCTACGAGCAGTACTTC
CATSTGNSYEQYF
>TRBD2|TRBV4-3|few|TRBJ2-2
TGCGCCAGCAGCCGCCGCCTAGCGGGAGGCGACACCGGGGAGCTGTTTTTT
CASSRRLAGGDTGELFF
>.|TRBV6-4|.|TRBJ2-1
TGTGCCAGCAGGTATCACTACTACAATGAGCAGTTCTTC
CASRYHYYNEQFF